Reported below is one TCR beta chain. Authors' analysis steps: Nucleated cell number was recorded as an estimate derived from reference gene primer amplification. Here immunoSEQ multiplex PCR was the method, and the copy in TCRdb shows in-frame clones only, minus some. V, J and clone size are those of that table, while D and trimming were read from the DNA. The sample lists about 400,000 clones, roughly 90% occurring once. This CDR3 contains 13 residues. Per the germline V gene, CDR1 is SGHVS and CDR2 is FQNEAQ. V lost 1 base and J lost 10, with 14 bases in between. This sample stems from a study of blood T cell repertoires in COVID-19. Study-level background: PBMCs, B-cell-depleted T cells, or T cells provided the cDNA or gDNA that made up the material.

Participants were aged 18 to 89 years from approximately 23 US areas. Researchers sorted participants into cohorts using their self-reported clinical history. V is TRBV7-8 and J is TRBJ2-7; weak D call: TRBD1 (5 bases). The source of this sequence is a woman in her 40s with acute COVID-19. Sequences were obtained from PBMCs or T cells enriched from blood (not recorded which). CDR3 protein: CASSLGQGTEQYF. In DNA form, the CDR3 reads TGTGCCAGCAGCTTAGGTCAGGGTACGGAACAGTACTTC.